This T cell receptor beta chain was recovered during a study of T cell responses to AZD1222 COVID-19 vaccine. The overall study: Second-dose schedules of about 4 or about 12 weeks were combined.

Germline CDR1 and CDR2: SGHRS and YFSETQ. V shed 1 base and J shed 2 bases, with 12 bases lying between them. The CDR3 runs 15 residues. As regards this clone: Its antigen is currently unknown.

General observations from the study: An increase in Spike-specific TCR breadth and depth was observed after two AZD1222 doses.

The method was immunoSEQ multiplex PCR; TCRdb's version includes in-frame clones alone and lacks a portion of them. Of roughly 170,000 clones listed, 85% to 95% are singletons. The sample consisted of peripheral blood, taken on day 0 of AZD1222 vaccination. The sequence came from an adult in good health. V is TRBV5-1 and J is TRBJ1-1; D is unresolved. CDR3 coding DNA: TGCGCCAGCAGCTTGAATCGGGGTTACAACACTGAAGCTTTCTTT. It translates to CASSLNRGYNTEAFF.